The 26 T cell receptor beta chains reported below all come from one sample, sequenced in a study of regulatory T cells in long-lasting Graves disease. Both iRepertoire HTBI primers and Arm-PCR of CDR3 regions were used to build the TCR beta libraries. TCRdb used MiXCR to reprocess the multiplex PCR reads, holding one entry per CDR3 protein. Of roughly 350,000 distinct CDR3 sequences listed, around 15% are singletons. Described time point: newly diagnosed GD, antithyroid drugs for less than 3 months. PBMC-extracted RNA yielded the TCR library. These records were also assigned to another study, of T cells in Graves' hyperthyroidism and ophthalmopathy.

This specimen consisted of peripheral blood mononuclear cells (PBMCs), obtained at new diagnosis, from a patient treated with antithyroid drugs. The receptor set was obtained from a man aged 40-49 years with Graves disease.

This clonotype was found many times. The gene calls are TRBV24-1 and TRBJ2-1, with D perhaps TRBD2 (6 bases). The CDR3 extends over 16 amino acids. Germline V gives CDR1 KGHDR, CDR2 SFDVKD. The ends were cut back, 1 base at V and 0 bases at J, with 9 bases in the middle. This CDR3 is CATSDFRGSSYNEQFF. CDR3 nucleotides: TGTGCCACCAGTGATTTTCGGGGGAGCTCCTACAATGAGCAGTTCTTC.

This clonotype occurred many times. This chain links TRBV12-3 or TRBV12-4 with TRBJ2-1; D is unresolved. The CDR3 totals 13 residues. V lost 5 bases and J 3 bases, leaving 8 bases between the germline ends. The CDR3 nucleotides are TGTGCCAGCAGTCCTCGCCGCTACAATGAGCAGTTCTTC. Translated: CASSPRRYNEQFF.

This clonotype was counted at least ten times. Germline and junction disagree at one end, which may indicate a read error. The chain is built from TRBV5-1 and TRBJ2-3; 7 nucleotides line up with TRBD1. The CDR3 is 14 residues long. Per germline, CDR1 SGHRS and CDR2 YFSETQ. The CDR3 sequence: CASSWGQTTDTQYF. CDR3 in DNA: TGTGCCAGCAGTTGGGGACAGACCACAGATACGCAGTATTTT.

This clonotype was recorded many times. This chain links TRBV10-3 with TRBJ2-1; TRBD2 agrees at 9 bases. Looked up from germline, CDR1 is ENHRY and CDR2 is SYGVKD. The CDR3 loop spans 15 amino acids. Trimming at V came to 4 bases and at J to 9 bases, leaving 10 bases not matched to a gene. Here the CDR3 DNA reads TGTGCCATCAGTGGGGGACTAGCATTCAAATTTGAGCAGTTCTTC. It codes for CAISGGLAFKFEQFF.

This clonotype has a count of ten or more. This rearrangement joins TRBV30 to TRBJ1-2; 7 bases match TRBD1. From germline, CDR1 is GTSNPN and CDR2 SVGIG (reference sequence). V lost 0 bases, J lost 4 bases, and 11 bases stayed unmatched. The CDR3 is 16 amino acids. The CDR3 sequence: CAWSVLGGRVPYGYTF. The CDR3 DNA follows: TGTGCCTGGAGTGTACTAGGGGGCAGGGTACCCTATGGCTACACCTTC.

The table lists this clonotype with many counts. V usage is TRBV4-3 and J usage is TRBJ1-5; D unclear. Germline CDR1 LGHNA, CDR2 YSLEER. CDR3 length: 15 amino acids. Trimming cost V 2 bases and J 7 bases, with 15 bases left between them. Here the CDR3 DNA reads TGCGCCAGCAGCCAAAAGTCCGGTCTTGGACAGCCCCAGCATTTT. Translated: CASSQKSGLGQPQHF.

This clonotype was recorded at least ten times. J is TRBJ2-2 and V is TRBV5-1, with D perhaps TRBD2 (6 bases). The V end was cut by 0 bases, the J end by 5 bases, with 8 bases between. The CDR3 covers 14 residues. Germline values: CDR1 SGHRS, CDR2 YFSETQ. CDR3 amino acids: CASSLERGTGELFF. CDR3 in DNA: TGCGCCAGCAGCTTGGAACGGGGGACCGGGGAGCTGTTTTTT.

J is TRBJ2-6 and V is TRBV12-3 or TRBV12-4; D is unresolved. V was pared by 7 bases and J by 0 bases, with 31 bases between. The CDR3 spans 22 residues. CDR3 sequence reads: CASNKVKLTSLRDFSGANVLTF. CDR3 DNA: TGTGCCAGCAACAAAGTCAAATTGACATCATTAAGAGACTTCTCTGGGGCCAACGTCCTGACTTTC.

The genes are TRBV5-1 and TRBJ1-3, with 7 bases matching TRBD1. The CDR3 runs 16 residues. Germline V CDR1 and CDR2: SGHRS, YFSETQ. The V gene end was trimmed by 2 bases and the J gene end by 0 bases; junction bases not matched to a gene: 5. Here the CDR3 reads CASSFTGVSSGNTIYF. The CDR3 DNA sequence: TGCGCCAGCAGCTTTACAGGGGTGAGCTCTGGAAACACCATATATTTT. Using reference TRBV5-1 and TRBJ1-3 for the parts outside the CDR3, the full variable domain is KAGVTQTPRYLIKTRGQQVTLSCSPISGHRSVSWYQQTPGQGLQFLFEYFSETQRNKGNFPGRFSGRQFSNSRSEMNVSTLELGDSALYLCASSFTGVSSGNTIYFGEGSWLTVV.

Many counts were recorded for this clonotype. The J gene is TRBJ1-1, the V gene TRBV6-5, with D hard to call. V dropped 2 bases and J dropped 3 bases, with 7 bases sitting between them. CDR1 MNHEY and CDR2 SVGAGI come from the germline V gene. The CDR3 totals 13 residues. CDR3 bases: TGTGCCAGCAGTTACCGGAGGTACACTGAAGCTTTCTTT. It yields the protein CASSYRRYTEAFF.

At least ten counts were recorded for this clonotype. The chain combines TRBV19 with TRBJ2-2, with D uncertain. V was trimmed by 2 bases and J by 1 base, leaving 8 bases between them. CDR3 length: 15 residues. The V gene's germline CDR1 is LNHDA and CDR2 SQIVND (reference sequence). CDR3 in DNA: TGTGCCAGTAGTATACTTAGGGTGAACACCGGGGAGCTGTTTTTT. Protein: CASSILRVNTGELFF.

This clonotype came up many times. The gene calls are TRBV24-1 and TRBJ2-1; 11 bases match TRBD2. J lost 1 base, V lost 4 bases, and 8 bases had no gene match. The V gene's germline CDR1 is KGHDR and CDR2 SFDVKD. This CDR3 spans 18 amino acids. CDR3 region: CATSEGLAGGPSYNEQFF. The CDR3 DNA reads TGTGCCACCAGTGAGGGGCTAGCGGGGGGTCCGTCCTACAATGAGCAGTTCTTC.

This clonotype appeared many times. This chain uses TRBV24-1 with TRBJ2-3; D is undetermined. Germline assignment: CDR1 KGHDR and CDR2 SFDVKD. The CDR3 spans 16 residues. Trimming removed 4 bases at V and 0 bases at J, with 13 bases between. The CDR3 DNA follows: TGTGCCACCAGTGACCCCCGTGGACCTAGCACAGATACGCAGTATTTT. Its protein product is CATSDPRGPSTDTQYF.

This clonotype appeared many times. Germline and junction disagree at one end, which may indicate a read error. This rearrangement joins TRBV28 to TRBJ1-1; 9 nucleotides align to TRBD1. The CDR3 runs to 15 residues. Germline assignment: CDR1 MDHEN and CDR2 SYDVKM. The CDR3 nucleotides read TGTGCCAGCAATTTACAGGGGGCGGTGAACACTGAAGCTTTCTTT. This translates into CASNLQGAVNTEAFF.

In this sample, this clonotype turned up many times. CDR3 sequence (DNA): TGTGCCAGCAGTTACGCAGGGGAGGGGACTGAAGCTTTCTTT. Amino acid sequence: CASSYAGEGTEAFF. The chain carries TRBV6-5 and TRBJ1-1; tentatively, D is TRBD1 (6 bases). The V end was cut by 2 bases, the J end by 5 bases, with 12 bases between. CDR1 MNHEY and CDR2 SVGAGI come from the germline V gene. The CDR3 runs 14 residues.

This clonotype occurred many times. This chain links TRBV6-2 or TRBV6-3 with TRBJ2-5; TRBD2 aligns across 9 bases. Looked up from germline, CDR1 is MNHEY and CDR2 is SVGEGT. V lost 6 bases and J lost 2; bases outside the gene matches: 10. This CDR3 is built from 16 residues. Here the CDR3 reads CASRDTLAGEQETQYF. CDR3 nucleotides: TGTGCCAGCAGAGATACCTTAGCGGGGGAACAAGAGACCCAGTACTTC.

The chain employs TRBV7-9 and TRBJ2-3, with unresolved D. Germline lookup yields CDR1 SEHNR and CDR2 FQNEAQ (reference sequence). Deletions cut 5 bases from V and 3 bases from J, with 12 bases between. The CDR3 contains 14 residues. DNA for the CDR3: TGTGCCAGCAGCCCCCCAACGGAAACAGATACGCAGTATTTT. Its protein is CASSPPTETDTQYF.

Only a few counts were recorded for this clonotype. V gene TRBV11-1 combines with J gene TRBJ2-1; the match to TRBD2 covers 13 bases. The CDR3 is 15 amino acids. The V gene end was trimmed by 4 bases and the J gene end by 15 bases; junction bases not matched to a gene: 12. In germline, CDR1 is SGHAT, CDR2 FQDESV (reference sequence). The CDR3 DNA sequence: TGTGCCAGCAGCTCACTAGCGGGGGGGGGGAGATTGCTGTTCTTC. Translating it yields CASSSLAGGGRLLFF.

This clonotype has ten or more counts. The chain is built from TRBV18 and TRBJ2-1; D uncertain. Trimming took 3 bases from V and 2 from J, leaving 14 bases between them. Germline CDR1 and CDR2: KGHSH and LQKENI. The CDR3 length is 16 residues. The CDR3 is CASSPTQLSTYNEQFF. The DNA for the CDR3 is TGTGCCAGCTCACCGACACAGCTCTCCACCTACAATGAGCAGTTCTTC.

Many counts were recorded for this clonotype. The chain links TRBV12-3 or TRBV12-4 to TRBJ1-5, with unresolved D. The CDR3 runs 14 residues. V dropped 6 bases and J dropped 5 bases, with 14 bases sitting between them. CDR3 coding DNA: TGTGCCAGCAGGCAGACGGGAGGTGATCAGCCCCAGCATTTT. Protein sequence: CASRQTGGDQPQHF.

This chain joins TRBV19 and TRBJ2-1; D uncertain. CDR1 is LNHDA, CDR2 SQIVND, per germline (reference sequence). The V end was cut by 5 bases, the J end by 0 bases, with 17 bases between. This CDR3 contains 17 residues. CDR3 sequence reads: CASSPRHAPSSYNEQFF. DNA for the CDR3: TGTGCCAGTAGTCCAAGACACGCACCGAGCTCCTACAATGAGCAGTTCTTC.

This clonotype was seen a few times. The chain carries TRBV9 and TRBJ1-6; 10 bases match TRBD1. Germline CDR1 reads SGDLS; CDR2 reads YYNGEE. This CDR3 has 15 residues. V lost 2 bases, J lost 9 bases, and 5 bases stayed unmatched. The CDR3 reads CASSVFDRGLSPLHF. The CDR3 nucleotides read TGTGCCAGCAGCGTTTTTGACAGGGGGCTTTCACCCCTCCACTTT.

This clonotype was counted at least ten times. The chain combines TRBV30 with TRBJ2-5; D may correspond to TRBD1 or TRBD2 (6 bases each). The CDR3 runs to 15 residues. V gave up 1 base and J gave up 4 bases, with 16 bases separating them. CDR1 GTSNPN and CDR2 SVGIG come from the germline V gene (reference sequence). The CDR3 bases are TGTGCCTGGAGTGAGGCTGGGGGGCTAAGAGAGACCCAGTACTTC. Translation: CAWSEAGGLRETQYF.

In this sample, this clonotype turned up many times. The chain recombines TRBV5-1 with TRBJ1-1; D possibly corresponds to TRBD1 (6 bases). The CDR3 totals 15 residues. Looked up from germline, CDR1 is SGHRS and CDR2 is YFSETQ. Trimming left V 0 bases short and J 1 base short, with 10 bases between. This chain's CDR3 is CASSLGAGANTEAFF. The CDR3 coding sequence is TGCGCCAGCAGCTTGGGGGCAGGGGCGAACACTGAAGCTTTCTTT.

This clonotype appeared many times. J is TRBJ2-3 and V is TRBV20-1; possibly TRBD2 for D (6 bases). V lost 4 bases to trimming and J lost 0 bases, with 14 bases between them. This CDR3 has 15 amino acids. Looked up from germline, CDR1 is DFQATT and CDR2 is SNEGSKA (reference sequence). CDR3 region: CSATSGGTSTDTQYF. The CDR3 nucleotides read TGCAGTGCTACCAGTGGCGGGACTAGCACAGATACGCAGTATTTT.

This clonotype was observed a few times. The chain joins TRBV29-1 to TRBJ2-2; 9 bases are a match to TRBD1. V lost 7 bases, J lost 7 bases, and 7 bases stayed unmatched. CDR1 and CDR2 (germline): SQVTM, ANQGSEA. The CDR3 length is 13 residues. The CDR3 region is CSATGQGIGELFF. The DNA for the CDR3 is TGCAGCGCGACGGGACAGGGAATCGGGGAGCTGTTTTTT.